This TCR beta chain was observed in a study of T cell responses to AZD1222 COVID-19 vaccine. Regarding the study as a whole: A reported finding is that nearly half of spike-specific TCRs target unmutated variant regions. Researchers report vaccine-associated CD4 TCRs spanning spike, with dominance at 160-218 and 743-854. Repertoire collection took place solely once the T cell response had peaked. Following two doses of AZD1222, Spike-specific TCR breadth and depth rose.

With 0 bases clipped from V and 2 bases from J, the junction kept 2 bases outside the gene matches. This CDR3 spans 15 amino acids. Germline assignment: CDR1 SGHRS and CDR2 YFSETQ. TCRdb's table, derived via immunoSEQ multiplex PCR, lists solely in-frame clones and lacks some. The data contain approximately 73,000 clones, roughly 89% of them singletons. To note about this clone: Antigen unknown.

V is TRBV5-1 and J is TRBJ2-3, with 8 bases identical to TRBD1. The source material was peripheral blood, sampled on day 0 of AZD1222 vaccination. This clonotype originated in an adult in good health. The CDR3 DNA follows: TGCGCCAGCAGCTTGGGACAGGGGAACACAGATACGCAGTATTTT. Its translation: CASSLGQGNTDTQYF.